The present T cell receptor beta chain was sequenced within a study of human T cells and chemical hapten exposure. Study context: Patients had diphenylcyclopropenone applied to the scalp weekly throughout the approximately 25-week study.

Worth noting for this clonotype: Its antigen is not known.

Findings and caveats of the study: Having alopecia, the donors may differ immunologically from healthy people.

Time point given: pre-sensitization, week 0. Treatment described: therapeutic diphenylcyclopropenone sensitization with weekly scalp DPC. TCRdb used MiXCR to reprocess the RACE reads, holding one entry per CDR3 protein. The sample comprises 300,000 to 450,000 distinct CDR3 sequences, 5.1% of which are singletons, and around 2.6% rests with the top ten. In germline, CDR1 is MNHEY, CDR2 SVGAGI. This CDR3 region has 15 residues. V dropped 5 bases and J dropped 3; count of bases not matched to a gene: 7. This specimen was whole blood, taken in connection with sensitization to the hapten diphenylcyclopropenone (DPC). The chain combines TRBV6-5 with TRBJ2-5; 9 nucleotides line up with TRBD1. The source is a woman in her forties or fifties with alopecia areata. Some clones in this sample may be carry-over from other donors' samples. This CDR3 is CASSGTGKEEETQYF. For the CDR3, the DNA is TGTGCCAGCAGTGGGACAGGGAAAGAAGAAGAGACCCAGTACTTC.